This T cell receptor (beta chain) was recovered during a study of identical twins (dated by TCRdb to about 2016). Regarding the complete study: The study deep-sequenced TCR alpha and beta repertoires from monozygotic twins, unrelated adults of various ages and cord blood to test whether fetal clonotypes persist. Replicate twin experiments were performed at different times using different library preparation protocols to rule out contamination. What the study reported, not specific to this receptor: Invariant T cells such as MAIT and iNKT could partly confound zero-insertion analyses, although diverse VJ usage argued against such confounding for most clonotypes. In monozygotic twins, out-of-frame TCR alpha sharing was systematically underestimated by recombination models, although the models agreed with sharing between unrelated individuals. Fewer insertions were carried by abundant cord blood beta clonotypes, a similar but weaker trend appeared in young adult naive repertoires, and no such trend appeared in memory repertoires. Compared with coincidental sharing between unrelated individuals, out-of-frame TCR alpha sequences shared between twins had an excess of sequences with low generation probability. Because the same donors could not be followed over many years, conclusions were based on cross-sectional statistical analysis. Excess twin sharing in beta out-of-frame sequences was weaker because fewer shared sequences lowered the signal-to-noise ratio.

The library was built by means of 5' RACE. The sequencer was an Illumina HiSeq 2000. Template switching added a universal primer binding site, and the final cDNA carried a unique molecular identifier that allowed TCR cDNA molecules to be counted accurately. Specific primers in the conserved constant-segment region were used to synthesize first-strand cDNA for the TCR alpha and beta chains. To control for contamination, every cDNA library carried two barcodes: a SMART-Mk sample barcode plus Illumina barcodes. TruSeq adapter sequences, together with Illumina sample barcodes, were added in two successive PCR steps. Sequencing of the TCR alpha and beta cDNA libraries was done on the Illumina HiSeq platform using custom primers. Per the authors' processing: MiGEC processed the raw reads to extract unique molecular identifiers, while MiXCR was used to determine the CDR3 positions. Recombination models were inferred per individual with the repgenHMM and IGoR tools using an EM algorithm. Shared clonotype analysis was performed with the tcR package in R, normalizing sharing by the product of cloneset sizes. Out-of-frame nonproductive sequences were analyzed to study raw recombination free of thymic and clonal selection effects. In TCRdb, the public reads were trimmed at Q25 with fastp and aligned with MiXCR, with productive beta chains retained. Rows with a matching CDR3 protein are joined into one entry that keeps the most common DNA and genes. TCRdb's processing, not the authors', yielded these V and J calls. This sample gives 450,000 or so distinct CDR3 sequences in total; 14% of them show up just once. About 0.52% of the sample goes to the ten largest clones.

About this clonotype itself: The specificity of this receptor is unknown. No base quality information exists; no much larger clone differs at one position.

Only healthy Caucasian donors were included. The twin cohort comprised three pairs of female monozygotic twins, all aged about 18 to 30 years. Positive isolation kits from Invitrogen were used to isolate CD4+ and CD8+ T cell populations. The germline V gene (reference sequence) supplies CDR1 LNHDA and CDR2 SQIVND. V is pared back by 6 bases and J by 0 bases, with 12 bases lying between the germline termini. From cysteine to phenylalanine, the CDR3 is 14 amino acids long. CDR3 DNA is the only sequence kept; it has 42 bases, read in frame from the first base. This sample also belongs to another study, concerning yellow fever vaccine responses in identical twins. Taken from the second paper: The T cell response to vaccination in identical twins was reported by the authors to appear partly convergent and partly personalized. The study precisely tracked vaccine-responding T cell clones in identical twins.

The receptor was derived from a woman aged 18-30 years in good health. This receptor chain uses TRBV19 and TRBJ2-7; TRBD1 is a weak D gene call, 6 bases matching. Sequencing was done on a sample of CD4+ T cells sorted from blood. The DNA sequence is TGTGCCAGTAGCAGACGACAGGTCTCCTACGAGCAGTACTTC. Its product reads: CASSRRQVSYEQYF.